A single sample gave rise to the 22 T cell receptor beta chains below, sequenced in a study of T cells in Graves' hyperthyroidism and ophthalmopathy. Amplification of TCR beta CDR3 regions was performed using RNA transcripts as template. When the TCR CDR3 underwent first-round RT-PCR, the HTBI primer set was used. From the multiplex PCR reads, TCRdb called clonotypes with MiXCR, one entry per CDR3 protein. The sample shows 460,000 or so distinct CDR3 sequences, about 15% of them seen only once. The sample comprised blood. The receptors here all came from a woman aged 18-35 years with Graves' hyperthyroidism.

The table lists this clonotype with many counts. J is TRBJ1-1 and V is TRBV9; no clear D gene. The length of the CDR3 is 14 residues. V shed 0 bases and J shed 2 bases, with 8 bases lying between them. Germline CDR1 reads SGDLS; CDR2 reads YYNGEE. The CDR3 DNA reads TGTGCCAGCAGCGTAGTCAGTAGTAACACTGAAGCTTTCTTT. Its protein is CASSVVSSNTEAFF.

This rearrangement joins TRBV14 to TRBJ1-1; the D gene is possibly TRBD1 (6 bases). V was cut by 4 bases and J by 7 bases, with 16 bases left in between. This CDR3 has 14 amino acids. Germline V CDR1 and CDR2: SGHDN, FVKESK. CDR3 loop: CASSPSPRGLEAFF. In DNA form, the CDR3 reads TGTGCCAGCAGCCCGAGTCCCAGGGGTCTTGAAGCTTTCTTT.

The chain has TRBV30 and TRBJ1-5; D call uncertain. V lost 1 base, J lost 11 bases, and 21 bases lay in between. Germline V gene data show CDR1 as GTSNPN and CDR2 as SVGIG (reference sequence). The CDR3 runs 15 residues. CDR3 region: CAWSASIGVGEAQHF. In nucleotides, the CDR3 is TGTGCCTGGAGTGCCTCCATCGGGGTTGGGGAGGCCCAGCATTTT.

This clonotype was seen ten or more times. The V and J genes are TRBV10-3 and TRBJ2-7; a possible D gene is TRBD1 (5 bases). Germline lookup yields CDR1 ENHRY and CDR2 SYGVKD. The CDR3 length is 14 residues. V was clipped by 4 bases and J by 2 bases, with 12 bases between them. The CDR3 sequence: CAISGQSTTYEQYF. CDR3 bases: TGTGCCATCAGTGGACAGAGCACGACCTACGAGCAGTACTTC.

In this sample, this clonotype turned up once. The chain recombines TRBV2 with TRBJ2-1, with 9 bases matching TRBD1. CDR3 size: 15 residues. Germline V CDR1 and CDR2: SNHLY, FYNNEI. The trim removed 3 bases at V and 10 bases at J, leaving 10 bases unmatched. The CDR3 DNA reads TGTGCCAGCAGTGAGGTACAGGGGGCCACCGGGGAGCAGTTCTTC. This codes for CASSEVQGATGEQFF.

The chain carries TRBV7-9 and TRBJ1-2; 12 nucleotides align to TRBD1. V dropped 4 bases and J dropped 8; count of bases not matched to a gene: 8. CDR1 SEHNR and CDR2 FQNEAQ come from the germline V gene (reference sequence). The length of the CDR3 is 15 residues. The CDR3 bases are TGTGCCAGCAGCTCAGCGGGACAGGGGGCGAACGGCTACACCTTC. It encodes CASSSAGQGANGYTF.

This clonotype was detected ten times or more. V gene TRBV2 combines with J gene TRBJ2-2, with 12 bases aligning to TRBD2. Trimming removed 8 bases from V and 5 bases from J; junction bases left unmatched: 21. The germline V gene has CDR1 SNHLY and CDR2 FYNNEI. The CDR3 is 20 residues long. CDR3 loop: CASDQGEPTSGSSVTGELFF. The CDR3 DNA reads TGTGCCAGCGATCAAGGGGAGCCGACTAGCGGGAGCTCGGTTACCGGGGAGCTGTTTTTT.

This clonotype was counted ten times or more. The chain is built from TRBV18 and TRBJ1-1, with 8 bases matching TRBD1. Germline V gives CDR1 KGHSH, CDR2 LQKENI. The CDR3 is 12 residues long. The junction had 4 bases not matched to a gene; V was cut back by 2 bases and J by 11 bases. The CDR3 coding sequence is TGTGCCAGCTCACCAGGACAGGGTATGGCTTTCTTT. Translating it yields CASSPGQGMAFF.

This clonotype was seen ten or more times. The chain links TRBV20-1 to TRBJ2-1; 7 bases align to TRBD2. CDR3 length: 13 amino acids. V was clipped by 4 bases and J by 4 bases; unmatched bases: 4. From germline, CDR1 is DFQATT and CDR2 SNEGSKA (reference sequence). DNA for the CDR3: TGCAGTGCTACCGGGACTATGTACAATGAGCAGTTCTTC. This gives the protein CSATGTMYNEQFF.

This clonotype was seen many times. The gene calls are TRBV7-9 and TRBJ2-1; a weak D match, TRBD2 (5 bases). The germline gives CDR1 SEHNR, CDR2 FQNEAQ (reference sequence). The germline V and J ends were trimmed by 7 bases and 5 bases, with 18 bases remaining between them. The CDR3 is made up of 15 amino acids. CDR3 protein: CASNQGSGSDNEQFF. Written as DNA, the CDR3 is TGTGCCAGCAACCAAGGGAGTGGGTCCGACAATGAGCAGTTCTTC.

This clonotype was counted only a few times. The chain recombines TRBV7-6 with TRBJ2-3; D might be TRBD2 (6 bases). The germline V and J ends were trimmed by 3 bases and 3 bases, with 16 bases remaining between them. This CDR3 comprises 16 residues. Germline loops: CDR1 SGHVS, CDR2 FNYEAQ. The CDR3 nucleotides are TGTGCCAGCAGCTTCCACGGGACTTCCATGACAGATACGCAGTATTTT. Amino acids: CASSFHGTSMTDTQYF.

This clonotype was detected ten times or more. The V gene is TRBV18, the J gene TRBJ1-2, with D hard to call. In germline, CDR1 is KGHSH, CDR2 LQKENI. There are 14 residues in the CDR3. Deletions cut 3 bases from V and 3 bases from J, with 11 bases between. DNA for the CDR3: TGTGCCAGCTCACCGGACCCAGACTACTATGGCTACACCTTC. Its translation: CASSPDPDYYGYTF. Filled out from reference TRBV18 and TRBJ1-2, the complete variable domain reads NAGVMQNPRHLVRRRGQEARLRCSPMKGHSHVYWYRQLPEEGLKFMVYLQKENIIDESGMPKERFSAEFPKEGPSILRIQQVVRGDSAAYFCASSPDPDYYGYTFGSGTRLTVV.

This clonotype was detected many times. CDR3 DNA: TGTGCCAGCAGCGTAGCTAGTCGGGGAGGGGTAGAGACCCAGTACTTC. Protein product: CASSVASRGGVETQYF. The chain employs TRBV9 and TRBJ2-5; 7 bases are a match to TRBD2. There are 16 residues in the CDR3. The germline gives CDR1 SGDLS, CDR2 YYNGEE. V shed 0 bases and J 4 bases; nucleotides not matched to a gene: 9.

This clonotype was seen more than once but under ten times. The V and J genes are TRBV7-6 and TRBJ2-3, with TRBD2 matching over 9 bases. After removal of 5 bases from V and 2 bases from J, the junction contained 5 bases not matched to a gene. CDR1 is SGHVS, CDR2 FNYEAQ, per germline. CDR3 length: 15 residues. The CDR3 loop is CASSVSSGITDTQYF. Written as DNA, the CDR3 is TGTGCCAGCAGCGTGTCTAGCGGGATCACAGATACGCAGTATTTT.

This clonotype was seen many times. The chain is built from TRBV18 and TRBJ2-7; 12 nucleotides line up with TRBD1. This CDR3 spans 15 amino acids. The germline CDR1 and CDR2 sequences are KGHSH and LQKENI. Unmatched junction bases numbered 5, after V lost 3 bases and J lost 5 bases. Here the CDR3 DNA reads TGTGCCAGCTCACCGGGGACAGGGGGCGCGGACGAGCAGTACGTC. As protein: CASSPGTGGADEQYV.

This clonotype was observed at least ten times. The genes are TRBV24-1 and TRBJ1-1, with TRBD1 as a possible D gene (5 bases). Germline V lookup: CDR1 KGHDR, CDR2 SFDVKD. The CDR3 is 13 residues long. The V end lost 0 bases, the J end lost 8 bases, and 9 bases lay between the germline ends. The CDR3 loop is CATSDLDRTEAFF. The CDR3 DNA reads as TGTGCCACCAGTGATTTGGACAGAACAGAAGCTTTCTTT.

The V call is TRBV11-2, the J call TRBJ2-2; 9 bases fit TRBD2. V trimming: 6 bases; J trimming: 4 bases; junction bases outside the gene matches: 6. This CDR3 spans 15 amino acids. Looked up from germline, CDR1 is SGHAT and CDR2 is FQNNGV. CDR3 loop: CASRDLAGVTGELFF. The DNA for the CDR3 is TGTGCCAGCAGGGATTTAGCGGGGGTCACCGGGGAGCTGTTTTTT.

This chain connects TRBV20-1 to TRBJ1-1, with a weak D call TRBD1 (5 bases). The germline V gene has CDR1 DFQATT and CDR2 SNEGSKA (reference sequence). The CDR3 runs to 14 residues. Trimming shortened V by 2 bases and J by 0 bases, and 10 bases separated the two germline ends. As DNA, the CDR3 is TGCAGTGCTAGATCAGGGCCCCTGAACACTGAAGCTTTCTTT. It codes for CSARSGPLNTEAFF.

In this sample, this clonotype turned up many times. The chain carries TRBV12-3 or TRBV12-4 and TRBJ2-7, with TRBD1 matching 7 bases. J was trimmed by 6 bases and V by 6 bases; bases with no gene match: 8. CDR3 length: 13 residues. The CDR3 reads CASSSSGGAEQYV. The CDR3 DNA reads TGTGCCAGCAGCTCTTCAGGGGGAGCCGAGCAGTACGTC.

The count of this clonotype is one. This may stem from a read error, because a much larger clone lies one nucleotide away. The chain carries TRBV12-3 or TRBV12-4 and TRBJ1-2, with D maybe TRBD1 (5 bases). This CDR3 has 15 amino acids. The CDR3: CACSPDGGNLYGYTF. The CDR3 DNA reads as TGTGCCTGCAGTCCCGATGGGGGAAACCTCTATGGCTACACCTTC.

In its sample, this clonotype was seen many times. This rearrangement joins TRBV5-6 to TRBJ1-2; D is uncertain. The CDR3 contains 11 residues. Germline assignment: CDR1 SGHDT and CDR2 YYEEEE. V lost 3 bases to trimming and J lost 7 bases, with 7 bases between them. The CDR3 coding sequence is TGTGCCAGCAGCTCCGGTATTGGCTACACCTTC. Residues: CASSSGIGYTF.

This clonotype was recorded many times. The CDR3 DNA reads as TGTGCCAGCAGTTTTCTCATTGAATCGAACACTGAAGCTTTCTTT. Encoded protein: CASSFLIESNTEAFF. V gene TRBV12-3 or TRBV12-4 combines with J gene TRBJ1-1; D remains ambiguous. Trimming left V 3 bases short and J 1 base short, with 12 bases between. The CDR3 loop spans 15 amino acids.